The rows below give T cell receptor beta chains drawn from one sample of a study of neoadjuvant anti-PD-1 for oral cavity cancer. The repertoire was sequenced with immunoSEQ multiplex PCR; TCRdb's copy has only in-frame clones and lacks some. This sample has some 10,000 clones, with around 65% found just once. Sequencing used tumor tissue, obtained after nivolumab (anti-PD-1) treatment. The origin of the receptors is a person aged 35-79 years with oral cavity squamous cell carcinoma. CDR3s include the opening cysteine and the closing phenylalanine or tryptophan. The D gene is left open where the match is weak. The size of a clone is reported for some rows only, either as once, few or many, or as a class for expanded clones.

few TRBD1 TRBJ1-5 TRBV19 TGTGCCAGTAGACCGCCGGGACAGGGGCCTCAGCCCCAGCATTTT CASRPPGQGPQPQHF
NA NA TRBJ2-1 TRBV29-1 TGCAGCGTTGCGTCCGGAGGCCCGATCTGGGTCTTC CSVASGGPIWVF
NA TRBD1 TRBJ2-7 TRBV5-1 TGCGCCAGCAGCCAGGGGGAACAGACCTACGAGCAGTACTTC CASSQGEQTYEQYF
once TRBD1 TRBJ1-1 TRBV5-1 TGCGCCAGCAGCCGACAGGGGGGGACTGAAGCTTTCTTT CASSRQGGTEAFF
NA NA TRBJ2-7 TRBV2 TGTGCCAGCAGAGCCGCCACCACAGCGTACGAGCAGTACTTC CASRAATTAYEQYF
NA NA TRBJ2-2 TRBV21-1 TGTGCCAGCAGCAAAGCGCAACTTCGGGGGCGGCAAGGCACCGGGGAGCTGTTTTTT CASSKAQLRGRQGTGELFF
NA NA TRBJ1-1 TRBV6-1 TGTGCCAGCAGGCTGAACACTGAAGCTTTCTTT CASRLNTEAFF
few NA TRBJ1-2 TRBV28 TGTGCCAGCAGAATCCATCTGACCCGGACGGGCTACACCTTC CASRIHLTRTGYTF
NA NA TRBJ1-1 TRBV30 TGTGCCTGGAGTCGCCCCCGGGGGTACGGCACTGAAGCTTTCTTT CAWSRPRGYGTEAFF
NA NA TRBJ1-3 TRBV25-1 TGTGCCAGCAGCAGGGGAGGAGGAAACACCATATATTTT CASSRGGGNTIYF
NA NA TRBJ2-3 TRBV7-9 TGTGCCAGCAGCTTATCGCATACGCAGTATTTT CASSLSHTQYF
NA NA TRBJ1-2 TRBV6-1 TGTGCGGGGGCAACCAACTATGGCTACACCTTC CAGATNYGYTF
NA NA TRBJ2-3 TRBV11-2 TGTGCCAGCAGCTTAGATCCGTTCACAGATACGCAGTATTTT CASSLDPFTDTQYF
NA TRBD2 TRBJ2-5 TRBV30 TGTGCCTGGAGTCGCCGGGAGGGAGAGACCCAGTACTTC CAWSRREGETQYF
once NA TRBJ2-1 TRBV19 TGTGCCACCTCCCTGGAGGGAGTTTACAATGAGCAGTTCTTC CATSLEGVYNEQFF
NA NA TRBJ1-1 TRBV27 TGTGCCAGCAGTTTAAAGGGGAACACTGAAGCTTTCTTT CASSLKGNTEAFF
NA NA TRBJ2-7 TRBV20-1 TGCAGTGCTACAATCAGCCACGAGCAGTACTTC CSATISHEQYF
few TRBD1 TRBJ2-1 TRBV6-6 TGTGCCAGCAGTCGGGACAGTTACAATGAGCAGTTCTTC CASSRDSYNEQFF
few TRBD1 TRBJ2-1 TRBV6-4 TGTGCCAGCAGTTCCCGACAGGGGGCAGGCAATGAGCAGTTCTTC CASSSRQGAGNEQFF
NA NA TRBJ2-6 TRBV29-1 TGCAGCGTCCAACTTCAGAGACACCCCTCTGGGGCCAACGTCCTGACTTTC CSVQLQRHPSGANVLTF
NA NA TRBJ1-3 TRBV11-2 TGTGCCAGCAGCAGGCCCCAGGGAAACACCATATATTTT CASSRPQGNTIYF
NA TRBD1 TRBJ2-1 TRBV12-5 TGTGCTAGTGTAGACAGGGGTTTACTCTACAATGAGCAGTTCTTC CASVDRGLLYNEQFF
NA NA TRBJ1-1 TRBV14 TGTGCCAGCAGCCAAGGTTTAACCTACACTGAAGCTTTCTTT CASSQGLTYTEAFF
NA NA TRBJ1-1 TRBV6-1 TGTGCCAGCAGTCGGTTCGGGGGAGAAGCTTTCTTT CASSRFGGEAFF
once NA TRBJ1-1 TRBV7-8 TGTGCCAGCAGCCTTCAAGGACGGATGAACACTGAAGCTTTCTTT CASSLQGRMNTEAFF
medium-sized NA TRBJ2-7 TRBV5-1 TGCGCCAGCAGATTAGGAGGGTTGGTAGACGAGCAGTACTTC CASRLGGLVDEQYF
few NA TRBJ2-7 TRBV28 TGTGCCAGCACCATCTTCAGGGCCAACTCCTACGAGCAGTACTTC CASTIFRANSYEQYF
NA TRBD2 TRBJ2-3 TRBV19 TGTGCCAGTAGGGCTAGCGGGAGAACAGATACGCAGTATTTT CASRASGRTDTQYF
NA TRBD1 TRBJ1-2 TRBV5-6 TGTGCCAGCAGACCAGGGGGCGCTTACTATGGCTACACCTTC CASRPGGAYYGYTF
NA TRBD2 TRBJ2-3 TRBV15 TGTGCCACCAGCAGAGCTTTGGGGGATGGACGGCTAGCGGAATCAGATACGCAGTATTTT CATSRALGDGRLAESDTQYF
NA NA TRBJ2-2 TRBV7-3 TGTGCCAGCAGCTTAACCGGCATTTCCGGGGAGCTGTTTTTT CASSLTGISGELFF
few NA TRBJ1-4 TRBV19 TGTGCCAGTAGTAAGGCCGGGAGAAATGAAAAACTGTTTTTT CASSKAGRNEKLFF
medium-sized TRBD1 TRBJ2-7 TRBV28 TGTGCCAGCAGTTCTTGGACAGGGGACCCTCGTTCGGTTCCTGGGCAGTACTTC CASSSWTGDPRSVPGQYF
few NA TRBJ1-6 TRBV9 TGTGCCAGCAGCGTAGCTCGGAGGGAATCACCCCTCCACTTT CASSVARRESPLHF
NA TRBD1 TRBJ1-3 TRBV5-4 TGTGCCAGCAGCTTGGTACCGCGGACAGGGAGGACTGGAAACACCATATATTTT CASSLVPRTGRTGNTIYF
once TRBD1 TRBJ2-2 TRBV6-5 TGTGCCAGCAGTTATGACGACAGGGGCACCGGGGAGCTGTTTTTT CASSYDDRGTGELFF
NA NA TRBJ1-5 TRBV4-1 TGCGCCAGCAGCCAAGATCCGAGAACGAATCAGCCCCAGCATTTT CASSQDPRTNQPQHF
NA NA TRBJ2-2 TRBV4-1 TGCGCCAGCAGCCAAGTCGACTTGAACACCGGGGAGCTGTTTTTT CASSQVDLNTGELFF
NA TRBD1 TRBJ2-7 TRBV6-6 TGTGCCAGCAGTTACCGCCAGGGGGCACGTGAGCAGTACTTC CASSYRQGAREQYF
NA TRBD2 TRBJ2-1 TRBV7-2 TGTGCCAGCAGCTTAGCCAGACTAGCGGGAGCCCTGGGGGAGCAGTTCTTC CASSLARLAGALGEQFF
NA TRBD1 TRBJ1-2 TRBV7-8 TGTGCCAGCAGCTGGGGGACGGGACAGGGATCGCAGAACTATGGCTACACCTTC CASSWGTGQGSQNYGYTF
NA NA TRBJ2-1 TRBV28 TGTGCCAGCAGGGCATGGACCTCTAGCTACAATGAGCAGTTCTTC CASRAWTSSYNEQFF
once NA TRBJ2-3 TRBV29-1 TGCAGCGTTTCTGGTCGAGTCACAGATACGCAGTATTTT CSVSGRVTDTQYF
NA TRBD2 TRBJ2-5 TRBV14 TGTGCCAGCAGCCAAGATGAAAGTCTAGCGGGGAAAAGAGAGACCCAGTACTTC CASSQDESLAGKRETQYF
NA TRBD1 TRBJ2-6 TRBV7-3 TGTGCCAGCAGCTCAGGGGGTCCCGGGGCCAACGTCCTGACTTTC CASSSGGPGANVLTF
NA TRBD1 TRBJ2-1 TRBV5-1 TGCGCCAGCAATGCGGGACAGGGGGCAGGTGAGCAGTTCTTC CASNAGQGAGEQFF
once NA TRBJ1-2 TRBV5-1 TGCGCCAGCACCTTTTACCAAGGGAGTAAATACTACACCTTC CASTFYQGSKYYTF
few NA TRBJ2-5 TRBV10-3 TGTGCCATCACCTGGACCTTGGGGGAGACCCAGTACTTC CAITWTLGETQYF
few NA TRBJ2-7 TRBV15 TGTGCCACCAGCAGAGATCTTAGCTACGAGCAGTACTTC CATSRDLSYEQYF
few TRBD2 TRBJ2-7 TRBV9 TGTGCCAGCAGCGTGGGACTAGCGGGGGCAGGGGAGCAGTACTTC CASSVGLAGAGEQYF
NA NA TRBJ1-4 TRBV28 TGTGCCAGCAGGTTGCCGAGCGGGGCCGGGGAAAAACTGTTTTTT CASRLPSGAGEKLFF
NA TRBD1 TRBJ1-1 TRBV4-1 TGCGCCAGCAGCCAAAAGGGGGCTTTGGCTTTCTTT CASSQKGALAFF
NA NA TRBJ2-2 TRBV10-2 TGCGCCAGCAGTTTTAGCGGATACACCGGGGAGCTGTTTTTT CASSFSGYTGELFF
NA NA TRBJ1-2 TRBV19 TGTGCCACGAGAGCTGAGAATCTTCCCTATGGCTACACCTTC CATRAENLPYGYTF